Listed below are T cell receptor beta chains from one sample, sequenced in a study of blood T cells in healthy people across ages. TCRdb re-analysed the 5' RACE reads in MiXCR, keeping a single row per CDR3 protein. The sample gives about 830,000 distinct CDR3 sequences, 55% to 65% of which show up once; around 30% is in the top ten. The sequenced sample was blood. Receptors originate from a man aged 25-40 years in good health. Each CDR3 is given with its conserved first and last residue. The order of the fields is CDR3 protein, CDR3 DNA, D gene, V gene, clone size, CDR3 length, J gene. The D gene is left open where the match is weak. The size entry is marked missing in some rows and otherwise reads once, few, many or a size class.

CDR3: CSARGVGVKDYGYTF
DNA: TGCAGTGCTCGCGGCGTCGGGGTGAAAGACTATGGCTACACCTTC
D: -
V: TRBV20-1
size: -
length: 15
J: TRBJ1-2

CDR3: CASSGRTGAQETQYF
DNA: TGCGCCAGCAGCGGGAGGACGGGGGCTCAAGAGACCCAGTACTTC
D: -
V: TRBV5-1
size: -
length: 15
J: TRBJ2-5

CDR3: CSASSTAGKNIQYF
DNA: TGCAGTGCTAGCTCGACTGCAGGGAAAAACATTCAGTACTTC
D: -
V: TRBV20-1
size: few
length: 14
J: TRBJ2-4

CDR3: CSAPATDSAYNEQFF
DNA: TGCAGTGCTCCAGCGACAGATAGCGCCTACAATGAGCAGTTCTTC
D: -
V: TRBV20-1
size: -
length: 15
J: TRBJ2-1

CDR3: CASTIRGNTGELFF
DNA: TGTGCCAGCACCATACGGGGGAACACCGGGGAGCTGTTTTTT
D: -
V: TRBV12-3/TRBV12-4
size: -
length: 14
J: TRBJ2-2

CDR3: CASGLDPIQYF
DNA: TGTGCTAGTGGTTTAGACCCCATTCAGTACTTC
D: -
V: TRBV12-5
size: -
length: 11
J: TRBJ2-4

CDR3: CASSWQGGRTDTQYF
DNA: TGTGCCAGCAGTTGGCAGGGTGGGCGCACAGATACGCAGTATTTT
D: -
V: TRBV12-3/TRBV12-4
size: -
length: 15
J: TRBJ2-3

CDR3: CASSEPSSGGSDNEQFF
DNA: TGTGCCAGCAGCGAGCCCTCTAGCGGGGGGTCGGACAATGAGCAGTTCTTC
D: TRBD2
V: TRBV9
size: -
length: 17
J: TRBJ2-1

CDR3: CSAPGQREISTDTQYF
DNA: TGCAGTGCGCCGGGGCAGCGGGAGATCAGCACAGATACGCAGTATTTT
D: TRBD2
V: TRBV20-1
size: -
length: 16
J: TRBJ2-3

CDR3: CSARAAGSPNGYTF
DNA: TGCAGTGCTAGAGCCGCCGGGAGCCCTAATGGCTACACCTTC
D: -
V: TRBV20-1
size: -
length: 14
J: TRBJ1-2

CDR3: CASSQIRDEQFF
DNA: TGCGCCAGCAGCCAAATAAGGGATGAGCAGTTCTTC
D: -
V: TRBV4-3
size: -
length: 12
J: TRBJ2-1

CDR3: CASSSKGGGYEQYF
DNA: TGTGCCAGCAGCTCGAAGGGGGGTGGGTACGAGCAGTACTTC
D: -
V: TRBV7-2
size: once
length: 14
J: TRBJ2-7

CDR3: CASSQNEPDFKGRGAYEQYF
DNA: TGTGCCAGCAGCCAAAATGAGCCCGATTTCAAGGGTCGGGGAGCCTACGAGCAGTACTTC
D: -
V: TRBV21-1
size: -
length: 20
J: TRBJ2-7

CDR3: CASTLHGARGNQPQHF
DNA: TGTGCCAGCACCCTTCACGGCGCCCGGGGCAATCAGCCCCAGCATTTT
D: -
V: TRBV2
size: -
length: 16
J: TRBJ1-5

CDR3: CATSALSSTDTQYF
DNA: TGTGCCACCAGTGCTCTATCTAGCACAGATACGCAGTATTTT
D: -
V: TRBV24-1
size: few
length: 14
J: TRBJ2-3

CDR3: CASSQDVGLAGGSYNEQFF
DNA: TGTGCCAGCAGCCAAGATGTGGGACTAGCGGGGGGCTCCTACAATGAGCAGTTCTTC
D: TRBD2
V: TRBV4-2
size: -
length: 19
J: TRBJ2-1

CDR3: CASTPLTGGYTDTQYF
DNA: TGTGCCAGTACTCCCCTGACGGGGGGATACACAGATACGCAGTATTTT
D: TRBD2
V: TRBV19
size: -
length: 16
J: TRBJ2-3

CDR3: CASKITVSTDTQYF
DNA: TGTGCCAGCAAAATCACAGTGAGCACAGATACGCAGTATTTT
D: -
V: TRBV6-6
size: -
length: 14
J: TRBJ2-3

CDR3: CASKDTSTDTQYF
DNA: TGTGCCAGCAAGGACACTAGCACAGATACGCAGTATTTT
D: -
V: TRBV2
size: -
length: 13
J: TRBJ2-3

CDR3: CASSEDRAGNIQYF
DNA: TGTGCCAGCAGTGAAGACAGGGCCGGGAACATTCAGTACTTC
D: TRBD1
V: TRBV12-3/TRBV12-4
size: -
length: 14
J: TRBJ2-4

CDR3: CSARDLRASYEQYF
DNA: TGCAGTGCTAGAGATTTGCGGGCCTCCTACGAGCAGTACTTC
D: -
V: TRBV20-1
size: -
length: 14
J: TRBJ2-7

CDR3: CASSRTSVAYNEQFF
DNA: TGTGCCAGCAGCCGTACTAGCGTTGCTTACAATGAGCAGTTCTTC
D: TRBD2
V: TRBV6-2/TRBV6-3
size: -
length: 15
J: TRBJ2-1

CDR3: CSARERGRDTDTQYF
DNA: TGCAGTGCTAGAGAACGGGGGCGGGACACAGATACGCAGTATTTT
D: -
V: TRBV20-1
size: -
length: 15
J: TRBJ2-3

CDR3: CASSSEGFGYEQYF
DNA: TGCGCCAGCAGCTCGGAGGGGTTCGGCTACGAGCAGTACTTC
D: -
V: TRBV5-1
size: -
length: 14
J: TRBJ2-7

CDR3: CASSLEDSLNRANVLTF
DNA: TGTGCCAGCAGCTTAGAGGACAGTTTGAATAGGGCCAACGTCCTGACTTTC
D: -
V: TRBV7-2
size: once
length: 17
J: TRBJ2-6

CDR3: CASSLAGGVFTEAFF
DNA: TGCGCCAGCAGCTTGGCGGGAGGGGTGTTCACTGAAGCTTTCTTT
D: -
V: TRBV5-1
size: once
length: 15
J: TRBJ1-1

CDR3: CSANVETQYF
DNA: TGCAGTGCTAATGTGGAGACCCAGTACTTC
D: -
V: TRBV20-1
size: few
length: 10
J: TRBJ2-5

CDR3: CASSPSSGGTYEQYF
DNA: TGTGCCAGCAGCCCCTCTTCCGGGGGCACCTACGAGCAGTACTTC
D: -
V: TRBV7-7
size: -
length: 15
J: TRBJ2-7

CDR3: CASSQEDREYEQYF
DNA: TGCGCCAGCAGCCAAGAGGACAGGGAATACGAGCAGTACTTC
D: TRBD1
V: TRBV4-3
size: -
length: 14
J: TRBJ2-7

CDR3: CASSLALTSGPSSYEQYF
DNA: TGTGCCAGCAGCTTAGCGCTTACTAGCGGGCCAAGCTCCTACGAGCAGTACTTC
D: TRBD2
V: TRBV7-9
size: -
length: 18
J: TRBJ2-7

CDR3: CASSYAGGRSEQYF
DNA: TGTGCCAGCAGTTACGCGGGGGGCCGGAGCGAGCAGTACTTC
D: TRBD2
V: TRBV6-2/TRBV6-3
size: -
length: 14
J: TRBJ2-7

CDR3: CASSEGDRVGETQYF
DNA: TGTGCCAGCAGCGAGGGGGACAGAGTAGGAGAGACCCAGTACTTC
D: TRBD1
V: TRBV9
size: -
length: 15
J: TRBJ2-5

CDR3: CASSLQRQDEQYF
DNA: TGCGCCAGCAGCCTACAACGACAGGACGAGCAGTACTTC
D: -
V: TRBV4-1
size: -
length: 13
J: TRBJ2-7

CDR3: CSARPHYGYTF
DNA: TGCAGTGCTAGGCCTCACTATGGCTACACCTTC
D: -
V: TRBV20-1
size: -
length: 11
J: TRBJ1-2

CDR3: CASSSFNRRGPTDTQYF
DNA: TGTGCCAGCTCATCCTTCAACCGGCGGGGGCCCACAGATACGCAGTATTTT
D: -
V: TRBV18
size: -
length: 17
J: TRBJ2-3

CDR3: CASSLIRAQGEQYF
DNA: TGTGCCAGCAGCTTAATCCGGGCTCAGGGTGAGCAGTACTTC
D: -
V: TRBV7-9
size: few
length: 14
J: TRBJ2-7

CDR3: CASSLLEGGISHEQYF
DNA: TGCGCCAGCAGCCTTCTCGAAGGGGGAATCTCCCACGAGCAGTACTTC
D: -
V: TRBV4-3
size: -
length: 16
J: TRBJ2-7

CDR3: CASSEGGGIPYEQYF
DNA: TGTGCCAGCAGTGAAGGCGGGGGTATCCCCTACGAGCAGTACTTC
D: TRBD2
V: TRBV2
size: -
length: 15
J: TRBJ2-7

CDR3: CASSSSSGGAVGELFF
DNA: TGTGCCAGCAGCTCCAGTAGCGGGGGGGCCGTCGGGGAGCTGTTTTTT
D: TRBD2
V: TRBV11-2
size: -
length: 16
J: TRBJ2-2

CDR3: CSVEARFAETQYF
DNA: TGCAGCGTTGAAGCCAGGTTTGCAGAGACCCAGTACTTC
D: -
V: TRBV29-1
size: few
length: 13
J: TRBJ2-5

CDR3: CASSQEMRAYYGYTF
DNA: TGCGCCAGCAGCCAAGAGATGAGGGCCTACTATGGCTACACCTTC
D: -
V: TRBV4-3
size: -
length: 15
J: TRBJ1-2

CDR3: CASTQGPLGTDTQYF
DNA: TGTGCCAGCACCCAGGGACCGCTGGGCACAGATACGCAGTATTTT
D: -
V: TRBV27
size: -
length: 15
J: TRBJ2-3

CDR3: CSVNKRRGETQYF
DNA: TGCAGTGTCAACAAAAGGCGGGGGGAGACCCAGTACTTC
D: TRBD2
V: TRBV20-1
size: -
length: 13
J: TRBJ2-5

CDR3: CSVEAGAFQYF
DNA: TGCAGCGTTGAGGCAGGGGCGTTTCAGTACTTC
D: -
V: TRBV29-1
size: -
length: 11
J: TRBJ2-4

CDR3: CASSLVPLDQPQHF
DNA: TGTGCCAGCAGCTTAGTTCCTCTAGACCAGCCCCAGCATTTT
D: -
V: TRBV7-2
size: -
length: 14
J: TRBJ1-5

CDR3: CASSQEDTNYGYTF
DNA: TGTGCCAGCAGCCAAGAGGACACTAACTATGGCTACACCTTC
D: -
V: TRBV4-2
size: -
length: 14
J: TRBJ1-2

CDR3: CASSYGTGGRIYGYTF
DNA: TGTGCCAGCAGTTACGGGACAGGGGGCAGGATCTATGGCTACACCTTC
D: TRBD1
V: TRBV12-3/TRBV12-4
size: once
length: 16
J: TRBJ1-2

CDR3: CASSPPRGRGTDTQYF
DNA: TGTGCCAGCAGCCCCCCCAGGGGGCGCGGCACAGATACGCAGTATTTT
D: TRBD1
V: TRBV27
size: -
length: 16
J: TRBJ2-3

CDR3: CASSWVAGAGRTEAFF
DNA: TGTGCCAGCAGTTGGGTGGCAGGGGCCGGGCGAACTGAAGCTTTCTTT
D: -
V: TRBV27
size: -
length: 16
J: TRBJ1-1

CDR3: CASSADPGPYEQYF
DNA: TGTGCCAGCAGCGCTGATCCGGGACCCTACGAGCAGTACTTC
D: -
V: TRBV9
size: -
length: 14
J: TRBJ2-7

CDR3: CASSYPGTASTDTQYF
DNA: TGCGCCAGCAGCTACCCCGGGACGGCTAGCACAGATACGCAGTATTTT
D: -
V: TRBV5-1
size: -
length: 16
J: TRBJ2-3

CDR3: CASSKAPDNTQYF
DNA: TGTGCTAGCAGCAAGGCCCCAGATAATACGCAGTATTTT
D: -
V: TRBV7-7
size: -
length: 13
J: TRBJ2-3

CDR3: CASSFSAATMGEQYF
DNA: TGTGCCAGCAGTTTTTCGGCGGCGACTATGGGCGAGCAGTACTTC
D: -
V: TRBV12-3/TRBV12-4
size: -
length: 15
J: TRBJ2-7